A selection of T cell receptor beta chains follows, all from one sample in a study of Graves' ophthalmopathy and Graves' hyperthyroidism. TCRdb re-derived calls from the multiplex PCR reads in MiXCR, one entry per CDR3 protein. The data contain around 670,000 distinct CDR3 sequences, 40% of them singletons. The sample taken for sequencing was peripheral blood. All receptors come from an adult man with Graves' ophthalmopathy. Each CDR3 is given with its conserved first and last residue. The D gene is left open where the match is weak. Rows give clone size only sometimes, using once, few, many, or a class for an expanded clone.

abundance	v_gene	d_gene	j_gene	CDR3aa	CDR3nt
few	TRBV7-6	TRBD1	TRBJ1-6	CASSSLPPDRSSYNSPLHF	TGTGCCAGCAGCTCATTACCCCCGGACAGGAGCTCCTATAATTCACCCCTCCACTTT
few	TRBV3-1	NA	TRBJ1-1	CASSQDGLAEAFF	TGTGCCAGCAGCCAAGACGGTTTGGCTGAAGCTTTCTTT
NA	TRBV7-9	NA	TRBJ1-2	CASSQDQQGFYGYTF	TGTGCCAGCAGCCAAGATCAGCAGGGGTTTTATGGCTACACCTTC
many	TRBV2	TRBD1	TRBJ1-4	CASRGRTGVGTNEKLFF	TGTGCCAGCAGGGGAAGGACAGGGGTTGGTACTAATGAAAAACTGTTTTTT
many	TRBV29-1	NA	TRBJ1-4	CSAGTNSEKLFF	TGCAGTGCCGGGACAAATAGTGAAAAACTGTTTTTT
NA	TRBV9	TRBD2	TRBJ2-2	CASSPLTSENTGELFF	TGTGCCAGCAGCCCACTGACTAGCGAGAACACCGGGGAGCTGTTTTTT
many	TRBV29-1	NA	TRBJ1-5	CSVGGAINQPQHF	TGCAGCGTTGGGGGGGCGATCAATCAGCCCCAGCATTTT
many	TRBV5-5	NA	TRBJ2-7	CASSLRSGSLTYEQYF	TGTGCCAGCAGCTTGCGGTCGGGGAGTCTAACCTACGAGCAGTACTTC
NA	TRBV20-1	NA	TRBJ1-2	CSATVGGYTF	TGCAGTGCCACCGTCGGTGGCTACACCTTC
NA	TRBV7-9	TRBD2	TRBJ2-5	CASSLARALAGQGTQYF	TGTGCCAGCAGCTTAGCTAGGGCGCTAGCGGGCCAAGGGACCCAGTACTTC
few	TRBV27	NA	TRBJ1-1	CASSLNRQEAFF	TGTGCCAGCAGTTTGAATCGCCAGGAAGCTTTCTTT
NA	TRBV24-1	TRBD1	TRBJ1-5	CAISQDWTGDQPQHF	TGTGCCATCAGCCAGGACTGGACAGGGGATCAGCCCCAGCATTTT
many	TRBV2	NA	TRBJ1-1	CASRRRGLNTEAFF	TGTGCCAGCAGAAGGAGAGGGCTGAACACTGAAGCTTTCTTT
few	TRBV9	TRBD1	TRBJ2-7	CASSVGRRTGGHEQYF	TGTGCCAGCAGCGTAGGGAGAAGGACAGGGGGACACGAGCAGTACTTC
many	TRBV2	NA	TRBJ1-5	CASTDGQNQPQHF	TGTGCCAGCACCGACGGACAGAATCAGCCCCAGCATTTT
few	TRBV12-3/TRBV12-4	TRBD1	TRBJ1-1	CASRTGQGFSEAFF	TGTGCCAGCAGGACCGGACAGGGTTTTAGTGAAGCTTTCTTT
NA	TRBV7-2	TRBD1	TRBJ2-6	CASSRGQGSGTNVLTF	TGTGCCAGCAGCCGCGGACAGGGCTCTGGGACCAACGTCCTGACTTTC
NA	TRBV5-8	NA	TRBJ1-3	CASSVVGETSGNTIYF	TGTGCCAGCAGCGTCGTAGGGGAGACCTCTGGAAACACCATATATTTT
NA	TRBV29-1	TRBD1	TRBJ1-2	CSVNTGGGANYGYTF	TGCAGCGTTAATACAGGGGGGGGAGCTAACTATGGCTACACCTTC
many	TRBV20-1	NA	TRBJ1-1	CSAREEEIRAEAFF	TGCAGTGCTAGAGAGGAGGAGATACGCGCTGAAGCTTTCTTT
NA	TRBV7-9	TRBD2	TRBJ2-7	CASSQLLAGGSYEQYF	TGCGCCAGCAGCCAACTCCTAGCGGGGGGATCCTACGAGCAGTACTTC
NA	TRBV5-6	NA	TRBJ1-5	CAGSRNQPQHF	TGTGCCGGAAGTAGAAATCAGCCCCAGCATTTT
NA	TRBV11-2	NA	TRBJ1-1	CASSLGGGISTEAFF	TGTGCCAGCAGCTTGGGGGGGGGGATCTCCACTGAAGCTTTCTTT
once	TRBV20-1	NA	TRBJ1-3	CSASPWDNGNTIYF	TGCAGTGCTAGCCCTTGGGACAACGGAAACACCATATATTTT
few	TRBV7-9	TRBD1	TRBJ2-7	CASSVTGTAPYEQYF	TGTGCCAGCAGCGTAACCGGGACAGCCCCCTACGAGCAGTACTTC
NA	TRBV9	TRBD1	TRBJ1-2	CASSPAGGDYGYTF	TGTGCCAGCAGTCCGGCAGGGGGAGACTATGGCTACACCTTC
few	TRBV7-9	NA	TRBJ1-3	CASSMGGDSGNTIYF	TGTGCCAGCAGCATGGGGGGCGACTCTGGAAACACCATATATTTT
few	TRBV5-1	NA	TRBJ1-3	CASSLAGTAGNTIYF	TGCGCCAGCAGCTTGGCCGGTACGGCTGGAAACACCATATATTTT
NA	TRBV29-1	NA	TRBJ1-5	CSSLTVSVGAGHQPQHF	TGCAGCAGCCTTACAGTTTCCGTGGGCGCGGGACATCAGCCCCAGCATTTT
many	TRBV19	TRBD1	TRBJ2-5	CASSPPTGGPNF	TGTGCCAGTAGCCCTCCGACAGGGGGGCCGAACTTC
many	TRBV15	NA	TRBJ2-6	CATSQRGAGANVLTF	TGTGCCACCAGCCAACGGGGAGCTGGGGCCAACGTCCTGACTTTC
NA	TRBV7-2	TRBD1	TRBJ1-2	CASSWTTGSGQGRGYTF	TGTGCCAGCAGCTGGACTACGGGGAGTGGACAGGGCCGTGGCTACACCTTC
NA	TRBV12-3/TRBV12-4	NA	TRBJ1-2	CASTSIQGNWDGYTF	TGTGCCAGCACATCTATCCAGGGAAACTGGGATGGCTACACCTTC
few	TRBV11-2	NA	TRBJ1-5	CASSPQQGRQPQHF	TGTGCCAGCAGTCCTCAGCAGGGTCGGCAGCCCCAGCATTTT
many	TRBV19	NA	TRBJ1-4	CASIPRGGEKLFF	TGTGCCAGTATACCGAGAGGTGGTGAAAAACTGTTTTTT
NA	TRBV25-1	TRBD2	TRBJ2-2	CASSARTSFGGLFF	TGTGCCAGCAGCGCCCGGACTAGTTTCGGGGGGCTGTTTTTT
many	TRBV14	NA	TRBJ1-2	CASSQDPQGVNYGYTF	TGTGCCAGCAGCCAAGATCCACAGGGCGTCAACTATGGCTACACCTTC
many	TRBV2	TRBD1	TRBJ1-4	CAWGTGSTNEKLFF	TGTGCCTGGGGGACAGGGTCAACTAATGAAAAACTGTTTTTT
NA	TRBV4-1	TRBD1	TRBJ1-5	CASSQGGQGKGNQPQHF	TGCGCCAGCAGCCAAGGGGGACAGGGGAAGGGCAATCAGCCCCAGCATTTT
NA	TRBV10-2	NA	TRBJ2-7	CASSDIELSSYEQYF	TGCGCCAGCAGTGATATAGAGTTAAGCTCCTACGAGCAGTACTTC
few	TRBV19	TRBD1	TRBJ2-7	CASSIIPGGYEQYF	TGTGCCAGTAGTATAATCCCAGGGGGCTACGAGCAGTACTTC
NA	TRBV5-6	TRBD1	TRBJ1-6	CASSLPRTGNSPLHF	TGTGCCAGCAGCCTCCCCCGGACAGGGAATTCACCCCTCCACTTT
NA	TRBV10-3	NA	TRBJ1-2	CASSKRGVGYTF	TGTGCCAGCAGTAAGCGGGGGGTTGGCTACACCTTC
NA	TRBV5-1	TRBD2	TRBJ2-2	CASSPGLAGISNTGELFF	TGCGCCAGCAGCCCCGGACTAGCGGGGATTTCGAACACCGGGGAGCTGTTTTTT
NA	TRBV2	TRBD2	TRBJ2-5	CASRGTSGVVETQYF	TGTGCCAGCAGGGGGACTAGCGGGGTAGTGGAGACCCAGTACTTC
NA	TRBV6-4	NA	TRBJ2-7	CARSDLKEGTYEQYF	TGTGCCCGCAGTGACTTAAAAGAGGGAACGTACGAGCAGTACTTC
few	TRBV19	TRBD1	TRBJ1-4	CASNAGTVPEEKLFF	TGTGCCAGTAATGCCGGGACAGTTCCCGAAGAAAAACTGTTTTTT
once	TRBV7-9	TRBD2	TRBJ2-7	CASSIQGTSVGSYEQCF	TGTGCCAGCAGCATACAGGGGACTAGCGTTGGGTCCTACGAGCAGTGCTTC